This record looks at one T cell receptor (beta chain) sequence and its context. The CDR3 runs to 16 residues. Germline-derived CDR1 and CDR2 are MDHEN and SYDVKM. With 8 bases removed from V and 4 bases from J, the gap between germline ends came to 21 bases. The source of the sample is a study of blood T cell repertoires in COVID-19. TCRdb's copy holds only in-frame clones and misses some; the assay was immunoSEQ multiplex PCR. The sample records tens of thousands of clones, less than 90% being singletons. V gene TRBV28 combines with J gene TRBJ1-3; D is ambiguous. This clonotype was obtained from a woman between 65 and 79 years old with active COVID-19. Specimen: peripheral blood. The CDR3 nucleotides are TGTGCCAGCCGGGAGGTATCGGACCTAGGAGGAAACACCATATATTTT. Amino acid sequence: CASREVSDLGGNTIYF.